The next 2 T cell receptor beta chains were all read from a single sample in a study of blood T cell repertoires in COVID-19. Only in-frame clones appear in the TCRdb table, and some are missing; sequencing was by immunoSEQ multiplex PCR. The sample includes 250,000 or so clones, 70% to 85% of them seen just once. Sequencing was done on a sample of peripheral blood. Every receptor here comes from a woman older than 75 with acute or convalescent COVID-19.

The genes are TRBV14 and TRBJ2-1; 8 bases are a match to TRBD2. Trimming at V came to 3 bases and at J to 6 bases, leaving 1 base not matched to a gene. Germline loops: CDR1 SGHDN, CDR2 FVKESK. The CDR3 runs 13 residues. DNA of the CDR3: TGTGCCAGCAGCCAGGGACTAGTCAATGAGCAGTTCTTC. As protein: CASSQGLVNEQFF. The whole variable domain, remainder taken from reference TRBV14 and TRBJ2-1, is EAGVTQFPSHSVIEKGQTVTLRCDPISGHDNLYWYRRVMGKEIKFLLHFVKESKQDESGMPNNRFLAERTGGTYSTLKVQPAELEDSGVYFCASSQGLVNEQFFGPGTRLTVL.

This clone has just one count. The chain combines TRBV7-9 with TRBJ1-5, with 10 bases fitting TRBD1. The CDR3 runs to 16 residues. The junction had 11 bases not matched to a gene; V was cut back by 5 bases and J by 7 bases. Looked up from germline, CDR1 is SEHNR and CDR2 is FQNEAQ (reference sequence). The CDR3 DNA sequence: TGTGCCAGCAGCCCGACGACAGGGGGCTTTCACCAGCCCCAGCATTTT. Protein: CASSPTTGGFHQPQHF.